A selection of T cell receptor beta chains follows, all from one sample in a study of T-cell memory formation after mild COVID-19. TCRdb re-analysed the 5' RACE reads in MiXCR, keeping a single row per CDR3 protein. The profile shows about 200,000 distinct CDR3 sequences, approximately 16% of them singletons. Sample: PBMCs or a T cell subset sorted from them (not recorded which). These receptors were taken from an adult woman who had mild COVID-19 (a few samples of this study predate the infection). Cell type and time point are not known. CDR3s include the opening cysteine and the closing phenylalanine or tryptophan. A D gene is named only where the DNA matches it firmly. For some rows the clone size is stated as once, few or many, or as a class when expanded; others skip it.

v_call: TRBV9; j_call: TRBJ2-2; d_call: -; clone_size: few; cdr3_aa: CASSVLGGNTGELFF; cdr3_nt: TGTGCCAGCAGCGTATTGGGGGGTAACACCGGGGAGCTGTTTTTT
v_call: TRBV6-5; j_call: TRBJ2-7; d_call: TRBD2; clone_size: few; cdr3_aa: CASTNVGSGSSYEQYF; cdr3_nt: TGTGCCAGCACCAATGTTGGTAGCGGGAGCTCCTACGAGCAGTACTTC
v_call: TRBV12-3/TRBV12-4; j_call: TRBJ2-5; d_call: TRBD1; clone_size: once; cdr3_aa: CASSRTGDPITQYF; cdr3_nt: TGTGCCAGCAGCCGGACAGGGGACCCCATTACCCAGTACTTC
v_call: TRBV20-1; j_call: TRBJ2-5; d_call: -; clone_size: -; cdr3_aa: CSARERASRETQYF; cdr3_nt: TGCAGTGCTAGAGAGCGGGCTAGCCGGGAGACCCAGTACTTC
v_call: TRBV19; j_call: TRBJ2-7; d_call: TRBD1; clone_size: -; cdr3_aa: CASRRQGSGYEQYF; cdr3_nt: TGTGCCAGTAGGAGACAGGGTTCCGGATACGAGCAGTACTTC
v_call: TRBV24-1; j_call: TRBJ2-5; d_call: -; clone_size: -; cdr3_aa: CATSDWGATETQYF; cdr3_nt: TGTGCCACCAGTGATTGGGGAGCGACAGAGACCCAGTACTTC
v_call: TRBV7-2; j_call: TRBJ1-1; d_call: -; clone_size: few; cdr3_aa: CASSSGRNTEAFF; cdr3_nt: TGTGCCAGCAGCTCAGGCAGAAACACTGAAGCTTTCTTT
v_call: TRBV29-1; j_call: TRBJ1-2; d_call: -; clone_size: few; cdr3_aa: CSVGGYGYTF; cdr3_nt: TGCAGCGTTGGTGGCTATGGCTACACCTTC
v_call: TRBV20-1; j_call: TRBJ2-1; d_call: -; clone_size: -; cdr3_aa: CSAWTGGNEQFF; cdr3_nt: TGCAGTGCTTGGACTGGGGGCAATGAGCAGTTCTTC
v_call: TRBV15; j_call: TRBJ2-2; d_call: -; clone_size: -; cdr3_aa: CATSTHTVTGELFF; cdr3_nt: TGTGCCACCAGCACGCACACGGTCACCGGGGAGCTGTTTTTT
v_call: TRBV6-5; j_call: TRBJ2-1; d_call: -; clone_size: few; cdr3_aa: CASSYSRDVLNNEQFF; cdr3_nt: TGTGCCAGCAGTTACTCGAGGGATGTCCTGAACAATGAGCAGTTCTTC
v_call: TRBV24-1; j_call: TRBJ2-3; d_call: TRBD1; clone_size: few; cdr3_aa: CATSFTGGSTDTQYF; cdr3_nt: TGTGCCACCAGTTTTACAGGGGGTTCCACAGATACGCAGTATTTT
v_call: TRBV9; j_call: TRBJ1-6; d_call: TRBD1; clone_size: -; cdr3_aa: CASSSRDRGSSPLHF; cdr3_nt: TGTGCCAGCAGCTCTCGGGACAGGGGTAGTTCACCCCTCCACTTT
v_call: TRBV4-1; j_call: TRBJ1-2; d_call: TRBD1; clone_size: -; cdr3_aa: CASSRGTGDGYTF; cdr3_nt: TGCGCCAGCAGCCGCGGGACAGGGGATGGCTACACCTTC
v_call: TRBV19; j_call: TRBJ2-2; d_call: TRBD2; clone_size: -; cdr3_aa: CASSLKRTSGNTGELFF; cdr3_nt: TGTGCCAGTAGTCTGAAGAGGACTAGCGGGAACACCGGGGAGCTGTTTTTT
v_call: TRBV5-1; j_call: TRBJ2-3; d_call: TRBD2; clone_size: few; cdr3_aa: CASGLAGVDTQYF; cdr3_nt: TGCGCCAGCGGACTAGCGGGGGTAGATACGCAGTATTTT